One T cell receptor (beta chain) is described in this entry. The data derive from a study of blood T cell repertoires in COVID-19. Study background: PBMCs, B-cell-depleted T cells, or T cells were the source of the cDNA or gDNA that made up the material.

Clones were read by immunoSEQ multiplex PCR, and TCRdb kept only the in-frame ones, dropping some. The table shows 100,000 to 150,000 clones, with approximately 88% occurring only once. J gave up 4 bases and V 5 bases, and 12 bases lay outside the gene matches. There are 16 residues in the CDR3. Germline V gene data show CDR1 as MNHEY and CDR2 as SMNVEV (reference sequence). The genes are TRBV27 and TRBJ1-2, with TRBD1 matching over 8 bases. Specimen: peripheral blood. This TCR was sampled from a woman younger than 45 who had recovered from COVID-19. The CDR3 coding sequence is TGTGCCAGCAGTCCTGGACAGGGTTCTCCTCTCTATGGCTACACCTTC. It codes for CASSPGQGSPLYGYTF.